The 32 T cell receptor beta chains presented below share a single source sample, sequenced in a study of cytomegalovirus exposure and HLA in healthy donors. PCR used 60 Vbeta primers and 13 Jbeta primers. Profiling relied on immunoSEQ multiplex PCR, and the TCRdb table lists in-frame clones only, not all of them. Among 150,000 to 200,000 clones listed, about four fifths were seen once. Sequencing used PBMCs. Source of these receptors: a girl aged 10 to 17 in good health and CMV-seropositive.

The chain employs TRBV5-1 and TRBJ2-5; the D is unclear. V lost 0 bases to trimming and J lost 5 bases, with 20 bases between them. Per germline, CDR1 SGHRS and CDR2 YFSETQ. The CDR3 contains 17 residues. CDR3 sequence: CASSLGYTLMLEETQYF. The CDR3 DNA sequence: TGCGCCAGCAGCTTGGGTTACACACTAATGTTAGAGGAGACCCAGTACTTC.

The CDR3 DNA follows: TGTGCCAGCAGTGCCGGGACACTTAATGAAAAACTGTTTTTT. This codes for CASSAGTLNEKLFF. This chain connects TRBV5-5 to TRBJ1-4; possible D gene TRBD1, 6 bases. Germline V gene lookup returns CDR1 SGHKS and CDR2 YYEKEE (reference sequence). V was cut by 5 bases and J by 4 bases, with 12 bases left in between. This CDR3 has 14 residues.

The V gene is TRBV19, the J gene TRBJ2-3, with 9 bases matching TRBD1. Germline V gene sequence: CDR1 LNHDA, CDR2 SQIVND (reference sequence). CDR3 length: 14 residues. V shed 10 bases, J shed 6 bases, and the junction held 11 bases outside the gene matches. The CDR3 loop reads CAISQGAQMDTQYF. CDR3 coding DNA: TGTGCCATTTCACAGGGGGCTCAGATGGATACGCAGTATTTT.

Here the CDR3 DNA reads TGCGCCAGCAGCCGGGCAGGTCCTGGAAACACCATATATTTT. Translation: CASSRAGPGNTIYF. The J gene is TRBJ1-3, the V gene TRBV4-1, with no clear D. From germline, CDR1 is MGHRA and CDR2 YSYEKL. Trimming removed 4 bases from V and 2 bases from J, with 9 bases in between. The CDR3 loop spans 14 amino acids.

This chain connects TRBV10-1 to TRBJ1-1, with D tentatively TRBD1 (6 bases). V lost 6 bases, J lost 4 bases, and 15 bases lay in between. Germline CDR1 is WNHNN and CDR2 is SYGVQD (reference sequence). The CDR3 runs 14 residues. The DNA for the CDR3 is TGCGCCAGCAGCCGAACAGGGTTGGGCACTGAAGCTTTCTTT. It codes for CASSRTGLGTEAFF.

This sequence joins TRBV27 and TRBJ2-7, with D possibly TRBD1 on 6 matching bases. The V and J ends lost 4 bases and 0 bases respectively, with 10 bases between them. This CDR3 contains 14 residues. In germline, CDR1 is MNHEY, CDR2 SMNVEV (reference sequence). CDR3 sequence reads: CASSSGTPSYEQYF. The CDR3 DNA is TGTGCCAGCAGTTCCGGGACACCCTCCTACGAGCAGTACTTC.

This clone came up once. This chain links TRBV9 with TRBJ1-1; 7 bases line up with TRBD1. V dropped 3 bases and J dropped 1; count of bases not matched to a gene: 3. The germline gives CDR1 SGDLS, CDR2 YYNGEE. The CDR3 extends over 14 amino acids. CDR3 DNA: TGTGCCAGCAGCGCCAGGGACAGGAACACTGAAGCTTTCTTT. Translation gives CASSARDRNTEAFF.

The genes are TRBV11-2 and TRBJ1-1; 8 bases are shared with TRBD1. V shed 3 bases, J shed 0 bases, and the junction held 6 bases outside the gene matches. The CDR3 covers 16 residues. The germline V gene has CDR1 SGHAT and CDR2 FQNNGV. CDR3 nucleotides: TGTGCCAGCAGCTTGGGTGGCAGGGGGCTGAACACTGAAGCTTTCTTT. Amino acids: CASSLGGRGLNTEAFF.

A single count supports this clone. The CDR3 reads CASSQVSRSYEQYF. CDR3 DNA: TGCGCCAGCAGCCAAGTATCCAGATCCTACGAGCAGTACTTC. The chain employs TRBV4-3 and TRBJ2-7, with D unresolved. The ends were cut back, 1 base at V and 1 base at J, with 8 bases in the middle. In germline, CDR1 is LGHNA, CDR2 YSLEER. This CDR3 spans 14 amino acids.

This chain links TRBV18 with TRBJ1-2; tentative D call: TRBD1 (5 bases). In germline, CDR1 is KGHSH, CDR2 LQKENI. V shed 6 bases and J shed 4 bases, with 9 bases lying between them. The CDR3 consists of 12 residues. DNA of the CDR3: TGTGCCAGCTCGCCTACAGGCTATGGCTACACCTTC. The encoded protein is CASSPTGYGYTF.

This clone has a handful of counts. The J gene is TRBJ2-3, the V gene TRBV11-2; D gene ambiguous. V was trimmed by 2 bases and J by 5 bases, leaving 8 bases between them. This CDR3 is 13 amino acids long. Germline CDR1 reads SGHAT; CDR2 reads FQNNGV. The CDR3 sequence: CASSLPTRDTQYF. The CDR3 nucleotides read TGTGCCAGCAGCTTACCAACTCGAGATACGCAGTATTTT.

This clone has only a few counts. This chain links TRBV4-3 with TRBJ2-7; 7 bases map to TRBD2. Germline CDR1 LGHNA, CDR2 YSLEER. After removal of 1 base from V and 3 bases from J, the junction contained 3 bases not matched to a gene. CDR3 size: 14 residues. The CDR3 DNA is TGCGCCAGCAGCCAAGGGGAGGGCCGCTACGAGCAGTACTTC. It codes for CASSQGEGRYEQYF.

The rearrangement uses TRBV11-2 and TRBJ2-2; D perhaps matches TRBD2 (5 bases). Germline assignment: CDR1 SGHAT and CDR2 FQNNGV. CDR3 length equals 14 residues. V gave up 2 bases and J gave up 7 bases, with 11 bases separating them. The CDR3 spells CASSLKPRGGELFF. The CDR3 DNA is TGTGCCAGCAGCTTAAAACCACGGGGCGGGGAGCTGTTTTTT.

V usage is TRBV7-9 and J usage is TRBJ2-7; 11 bases agree with TRBD1. The CDR3 length is 15 residues. The J segment lost 4 bases and the V segment lost 5 bases, leaving 7 bases of the junction unmatched. CDR1 SEHNR and CDR2 FQNEAQ come from the germline V gene (reference sequence). This CDR3 is CASSPRTGGGYEQYF. The CDR3 DNA reads as TGTGCCAGCAGCCCTCGGACAGGGGGCGGTTACGAGCAGTACTTC.

V and J are TRBV29-1 and TRBJ1-2; no clear D gene. V lost 1 base and J lost 7, with 16 bases in between. Germline-derived CDR1 and CDR2 are SQVTM and ANQGSEA. The CDR3 contains 14 residues. CDR3 residues: CSVEGLIQSSGYTF. The CDR3, as DNA: TGCAGCGTTGAAGGACTAATACAGAGTAGTGGCTACACCTTC.

V gene TRBV27 combines with J gene TRBJ1-2; no firm D call. Trimming removed 5 bases from V and 8 bases from J, with 9 bases in between. The CDR3 is 11 amino acids. Per the germline V gene, CDR1 is MNHEY and CDR2 is SMNVEV (reference sequence). The CDR3 nucleotides are TGTGCCAGCAGTGATGGAGGGGGCTACACCTTC. It yields the protein CASSDGGGYTF.

This sequence joins TRBV5-1 and TRBJ2-7; 8 bases agree with TRBD2. After removal of 2 bases from V and 0 bases from J, the junction contained 1 base not matched to a gene. The CDR3 consists of 14 residues. The V gene's germline CDR1 is SGHRS and CDR2 YFSETQ. This CDR3 is CASSFGGVSYEQYF. The CDR3 DNA reads as TGCGCCAGCAGCTTCGGGGGGGTCTCCTACGAGCAGTACTTC.

The chain recombines TRBV4-3 with TRBJ2-3; TRBD1 matches at 7 bases. The CDR3 loop spans 15 amino acids. The J segment lost 7 bases and the V segment lost 2 bases, leaving 9 bases of the junction unmatched. Germline CDR1 and CDR2: LGHNA and YSLEER. This chain's CDR3 is CASSQRQGKGYTQYF. The CDR3 region has the DNA TGCGCCAGCAGCCAAAGACAGGGTAAAGGATATACGCAGTATTTT.

The chain has TRBV5-5 and TRBJ1-4; 7 nucleotides match TRBD1. CDR1 and CDR2 (germline): SGHKS, YYEKEE (reference sequence). This CDR3 is 19 amino acids long. V lost 0 bases to trimming and J lost 0 bases; unmatched junction nucleotides: 11. The CDR3 protein is CASSLGPTGPPATNEKLFF. The DNA for the CDR3 is TGTGCCAGCAGCTTGGGACCGACAGGGCCCCCAGCAACTAATGAAAAACTGTTTTTT.

The chain recombines TRBV29-1 with TRBJ2-5; D may be TRBD1 (6 bases). The V and J ends lost 2 bases and 2 bases respectively, with 9 bases between them. This CDR3 has 13 amino acids. CDR1 is SQVTM, CDR2 ANQGSEA, per germline. As DNA, the CDR3 is TGCAGCGTTGAACTGACAGGTCAAGAGACCCAGTACTTC. Amino acid sequence: CSVELTGQETQYF.

The chain combines TRBV7-2 with TRBJ1-2, with TRBD1 matching over 9 bases. After removal of 5 bases from V and 7 bases from J, the junction contained 5 bases not matched to a gene. Germline V lookup: CDR1 SGHTA, CDR2 FQGNSA. The CDR3 sequence is 13 residues long. The CDR3 sequence is CASSRDRVSGYTF. The CDR3 region has the DNA TGTGCCAGCAGCCGGGACAGGGTGTCTGGCTACACCTTC.

This chain connects TRBV2 to TRBJ2-2, with 8 nucleotides matching TRBD1. Losses at the gene ends were 0 bases for V and 7 bases for J; bases not matched to a gene: 13. Per germline, CDR1 SNHLY and CDR2 FYNNEI. The CDR3 consists of 18 residues. In nucleotides, the CDR3 is TGTGCCAGCAGTGAAGCGCTTTACGGACAGGGAGGTCACGGGGAGCTGTTTTTT. Translating gives CASSEALYGQGGHGELFF.

The gene calls are TRBV4-3 and TRBJ1-5; D remains unclear. This CDR3 region has 17 residues. Trimming removed 0 bases at V and 5 bases at J, with 17 bases between. Germline loops: CDR1 LGHNA, CDR2 YSLEER. The CDR3 DNA sequence: TGCGCCAGCAGCCAAGATTGGGCAGAAGGTGCCCATCAGCCCCAGCATTTT. Translating it yields CASSQDWAEGAHQPQHF.

The rearrangement links TRBV18 to TRBJ2-1, with 10 bases that match TRBD2. The CDR3 spans 15 residues. CDR1 and CDR2 (germline): KGHSH, LQKENI. V dropped 1 base and J dropped 9; count of bases not matched to a gene: 6. The CDR3 is CASSPRGLAAREQFF. CDR3 DNA sequence: TGTGCCAGCTCACCACGTGGACTAGCGGCCCGTGAGCAGTTCTTC.

This clone was picked up one time. The chain uses TRBV10-1 and TRBJ2-7; tentatively, D is TRBD2 (5 bases). Deletions cut 4 bases from V and 2 bases from J, with 9 bases between. The CDR3 totals 13 residues. Germline loops: CDR1 WNHNN, CDR2 SYGVQD (reference sequence). The CDR3 nucleotides are TGCGCCAGCAGTGCCTCGGGGACCTACGAGCAGTACTTC. As protein: CASSASGTYEQYF.

In regard to this clone: The sample contains more than one DNA sequence encoding this CDR3. The chain employs TRBV5-4 and TRBJ2-5, with 8 nucleotides matching TRBD2. V was pared by 2 bases and J by 1 base, with 1 base of the junction left unmatched. The length of the CDR3 is 14 residues. Germline V lookup: CDR1 SGHNT, CDR2 YYREEE (reference sequence). CDR3 in DNA: TGTGCCAGCAGCTTTAGCGGGGTCCAAGAGACCCAGTACTTC. This sequence encodes CASSFSGVQETQYF. The whole variable domain, remainder taken from reference TRBV5-4 and TRBJ2-5, is ETGVTQSPTHLIKTRGQQVTLRCSSQSGHNTVSWYQQALGQGPQFIFQYYREEENGRGNFPPRFSGLQFPNYSSELNVNALELDDSALYLCASSFSGVQETQYFGPGTRLLVL.

This sequence joins TRBV18 and TRBJ2-3; the D gene is possibly TRBD2 (6 bases). CDR3 size: 16 residues. The germline CDR1 and CDR2 sequences are KGHSH and LQKENI. Trimming removed 0 bases from V and 0 bases from J, with 10 bases in between. DNA for the CDR3: TGTGCCAGCTCACCACCAATCGGGACTAGCACAGATACGCAGTATTTT. Protein product: CASSPPIGTSTDTQYF.

The V call is TRBV4-1, the J call TRBJ1-3; 10 positions agree with TRBD1. Unmatched junction bases numbered 12, after V lost 1 base and J lost 9 bases. Germline V gives CDR1 MGHRA, CDR2 YSYEKL. This CDR3 spans 17 amino acids. CDR3: CASSQVLKRQGAVTIYF. The CDR3 DNA is TGCGCCAGCAGCCAAGTCCTAAAAAGACAGGGGGCTGTCACCATATATTTT.

This clone has only a few counts. This chain links TRBV1 with TRBJ2-5; TRBD1 is taken as the D call from the table, unchecked against the DNA. TRBV1 is described as a pseudogene. The CDR3 has 18 residues. The CDR3 is CTSRLRGNNVLPKETQYF. CDR3 nucleotide sequence: TGCACCAGCAGACTAAGGGGAAATAACGTTTTACCCAAAGAGACCCAGTACTTC.

The chain is built from TRBV12-5 and TRBJ2-1, with 8 positions matching TRBD1. V gave up 7 bases and J gave up 6 bases; unmatched junction bases: 8. There are 14 residues in the CDR3. Per the germline V gene, CDR1 is LGHNT and CDR2 is FRNRAP. The CDR3 DNA sequence: TGTGCTAGTGACCCGGGACAGGTTCGCAATGAGCAGTTCTTC. It yields the protein CASDPGQVRNEQFF. Together with reference TRBV12-5 and TRBJ2-1, the CDR3 gives the full variable domain: DARVTQTPRHKVTEMGQEVTMRCQPILGHNTVFWYRQTMMQGLELLAYFRNRAPLDDSGMPKDRFSAEMPDATLATLKIQPSEPRDSAVYFCASDPGQVRNEQFFGPGTRLTVL.

The DNA of the CDR3 is TGTGCCAGCAGTTACTTTGTCCAGGGATCCCACTATGGCTACACCTTC. It yields the protein CASSYFVQGSHYGYTF. The chain combines TRBV6-5 with TRBJ1-2, with D perhaps TRBD1 (5 bases). CDR1 and CDR2 (germline): MNHEY, SVGAGI. The V gene lost 1 base and the J gene lost 3 bases, with 15 bases spanning the gap. The CDR3 is made up of 16 amino acids.

The chain combines TRBV19 with TRBJ2-1, with TRBD2 as a possible D gene (5 bases). The V end was cut by 4 bases, the J end by 2 bases, with 18 bases between. Germline CDR1 reads LNHDA; CDR2 reads SQIVND (reference sequence). This CDR3 spans 17 amino acids. CDR3 DNA sequence: TGTGCCAGTAGTAGTGAAAAGACCTCGGGGACCTACAATGAGCAGTTCTTC. Translating it yields CASSSEKTSGTYNEQFF.